This T cell receptor beta chain was captured by sequencing in a study of CD8+ T cells in alopecia areata. The wider study: The percentage of affected scalp area served as the score of severity for treated patients.

Regarding treatment: oral pan-JAK inhibitor, 5-10 mg twice daily. As the sequencing template, cDNA was produced by extracting RNA and reverse transcribing it. Some clones are missing from TCRdb's copy, which holds only in-frame ones; the method was immunoSEQ multiplex PCR. The table includes about 200,000 clones, 35% to 45% detected once. This sequence was found in a human donor with alopecia areata. Sequenced here: CD4+ T cells sorted from blood, sampled at approximately week 30, from a patient treated with tofacitinib.

CDR3 in amino acids: CSVNDRDSGNTIYF. The CDR3 region has the DNA TGCAGCGTAAACGACAGGGACTCTGGAAACACCATATATTTT. This sequence joins TRBV29-1 and TRBJ1-3; 7 bases line up with TRBD1. This CDR3 contains 14 residues. CDR1 is SQVTM, CDR2 ANQGSEA, per germline. V was clipped by 6 bases and J by 0 bases; unmatched bases: 5.